This T cell receptor (beta chain) is from a study of breast tumors, draining lymph nodes, adjacent tissues (dated by TCRdb to the mid-2010s). For the wider study: Breast cancer patients provided tumor, adjacent nontumor tissue and axillary lymph nodes, and the study compared the TCR beta repertoires across these three sources. In human breast cancer, the study set out to evaluate how tumor, surrounding tissue and draining lymph node repertoires relate to one another and whether T cells may move between these sites.

What the study reported, not specific to this receptor: The similarity between tumor and nontumor tissue repertoires was significantly greater in luminal-like breast cancer than in basal-like breast cancer. Rather than being directly demonstrated, the conclusion that tumor T cells originate in lymph nodes was presented as consistent with a hypothesis. Tumors showed preferential V and J gene usage, and their T-cell repertoire diversity fell below that of lymph nodes yet above that of nontumor tissue. The data were judged consistent with most tumor T cells deriving from the lymph node and then expanding within tumor tissue.

The lymph node samples were taken from the axillary draining lymph nodes of breast cancer patients. Points on this clonotype: The antigen it binds to is not known. Base quality data are lacking; no much larger clone is found one base away.

The CDR3 runs 15 residues from the cysteine to the phenylalanine. The DNA shown is the 45-base CDR3, in frame from base 1. The germline V gene specifies SGHDN as CDR1 and FVKESK as CDR2. Germline trimming: 2 bases from V, 11 bases from J; junction bases outside gene matches: 13. TCRdb records Illumina HiSeq 2000 as the sequencer. Multiplex PCR amplification was used to build the TCR beta chain libraries. The amplified TCR beta chain products were analyzed by high-throughput sequencing. TCRdb trimmed public reads at Q25 via fastp, called clones via MiXCR and kept in-frame beta chains. Each record represents a unique CDR3 protein, reported with the most common genes and DNA among its rows. This sample gives 200,000 or so distinct CDR3 sequences in total; approximately 33% of them show up just once. The biggest ten clones account for roughly 4% of the sample.

The TCR sequence derives from a female donor with breast cancer. Some clones in this sample may be carry-over from other donors' samples. What was sequenced was axillary lymph node tissue. The chain was built from TRBV14 and TRBJ2-3; 7 bases in the junction line up with TRBD1. The CDR3 loop reads CASSQTRDRYNEQYF. The sequenced DNA: TGTGCCAGCAGCCAAACCCGGGACAGATACAATGAGCAGTATTTT.